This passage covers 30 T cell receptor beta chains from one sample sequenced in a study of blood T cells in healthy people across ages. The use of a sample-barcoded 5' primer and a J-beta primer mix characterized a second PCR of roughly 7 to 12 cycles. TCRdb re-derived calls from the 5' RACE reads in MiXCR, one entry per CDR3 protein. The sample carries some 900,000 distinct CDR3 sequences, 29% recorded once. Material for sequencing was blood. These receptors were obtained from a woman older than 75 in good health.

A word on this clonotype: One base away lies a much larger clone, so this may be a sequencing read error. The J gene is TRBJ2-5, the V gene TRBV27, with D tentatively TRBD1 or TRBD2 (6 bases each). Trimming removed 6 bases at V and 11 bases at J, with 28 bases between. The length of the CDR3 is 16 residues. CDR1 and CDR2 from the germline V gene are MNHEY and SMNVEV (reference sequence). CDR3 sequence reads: CASREQGGIHLNEQYF. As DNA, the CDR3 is TGTGCCAGCAGGGAACAGGGAGGCATACATCTGAATGAGCAGTACTTC.

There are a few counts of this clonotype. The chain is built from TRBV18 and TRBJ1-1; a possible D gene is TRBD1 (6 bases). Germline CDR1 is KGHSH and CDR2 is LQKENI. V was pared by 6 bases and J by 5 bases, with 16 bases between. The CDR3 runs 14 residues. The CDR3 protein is CASSPRGPGTEAFF. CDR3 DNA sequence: TGTGCCAGCTCGCCCAGGGGCCCGGGAACTGAAGCTTTCTTT.

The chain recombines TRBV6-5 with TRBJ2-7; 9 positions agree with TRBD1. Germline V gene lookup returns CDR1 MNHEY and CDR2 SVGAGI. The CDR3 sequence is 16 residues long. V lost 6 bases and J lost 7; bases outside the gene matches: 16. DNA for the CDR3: TGTGCCAGCAGCTACGGGGTGGACAGGGGACCCAATGAGCAGTACTTC. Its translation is CASSYGVDRGPNEQYF.

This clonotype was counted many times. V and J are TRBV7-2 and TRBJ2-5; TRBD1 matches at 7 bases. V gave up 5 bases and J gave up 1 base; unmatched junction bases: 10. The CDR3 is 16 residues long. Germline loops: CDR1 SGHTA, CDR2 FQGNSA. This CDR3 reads CASSQLYRDSQETQYF. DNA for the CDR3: TGTGCCAGCAGCCAACTATACCGGGACAGCCAAGAGACCCAGTACTTC.

CDR3 region: CATSRDTLDTQYF. DNA for the CDR3: TGTGCCACCAGCAGAGACACCTTAGATACGCAGTATTTT. This sequence joins TRBV15 and TRBJ2-3, with unresolved D. Germline CDR1 reads LNHNV; CDR2 reads YYDKDF (reference sequence). The CDR3 length is 13 residues. V shed 0 bases and J shed 5 bases, with 6 bases lying between them.

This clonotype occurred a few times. CDR3 coding DNA: TGCAGTGCTAGGACCACAGGGGTAGCTGAAGCTTTCTTT. Residues: CSARTTGVAEAFF. The chain carries TRBV20-1 and TRBJ1-1; 7 bases are a match to TRBD1. V gave up 3 bases and J gave up 6 bases; unmatched junction bases: 7. Germline assignment: CDR1 DFQATT and CDR2 SNEGSKA (reference sequence). The CDR3 sequence is 13 residues long.

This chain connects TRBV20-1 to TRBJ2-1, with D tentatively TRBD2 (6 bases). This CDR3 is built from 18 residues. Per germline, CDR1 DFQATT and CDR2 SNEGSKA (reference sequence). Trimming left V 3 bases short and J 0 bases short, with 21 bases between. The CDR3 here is CSARGTGGNSSSYNEQFF. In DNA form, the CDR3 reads TGCAGTGCTAGGGGGACTGGCGGGAATTCGAGCTCCTACAATGAGCAGTTCTTC.

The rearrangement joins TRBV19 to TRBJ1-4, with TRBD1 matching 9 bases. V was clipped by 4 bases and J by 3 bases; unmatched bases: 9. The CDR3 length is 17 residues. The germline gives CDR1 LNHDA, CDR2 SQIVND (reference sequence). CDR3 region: CASSRLGTGRSNEKLFF. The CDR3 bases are TGTGCCAGTAGTAGACTCGGGACAGGGAGATCTAATGAAAAACTGTTTTTT.

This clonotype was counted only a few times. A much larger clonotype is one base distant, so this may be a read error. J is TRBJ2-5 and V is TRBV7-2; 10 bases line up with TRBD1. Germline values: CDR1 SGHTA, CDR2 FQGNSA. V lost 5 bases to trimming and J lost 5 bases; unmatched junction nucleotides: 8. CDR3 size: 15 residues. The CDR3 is CASSGQTGGRETQYF. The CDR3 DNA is TGTGCCAGCAGCGGCCAGACAGGGGGCCGGGAGACCCAGTACTTC.

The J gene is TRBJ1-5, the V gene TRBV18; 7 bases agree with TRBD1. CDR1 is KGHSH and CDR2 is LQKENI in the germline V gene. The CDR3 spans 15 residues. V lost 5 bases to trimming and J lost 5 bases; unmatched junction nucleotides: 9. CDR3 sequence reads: CASSASDRVHQPQHF. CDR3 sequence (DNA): TGTGCCAGCTCAGCTAGCGACAGGGTCCATCAGCCCCAGCATTTT.

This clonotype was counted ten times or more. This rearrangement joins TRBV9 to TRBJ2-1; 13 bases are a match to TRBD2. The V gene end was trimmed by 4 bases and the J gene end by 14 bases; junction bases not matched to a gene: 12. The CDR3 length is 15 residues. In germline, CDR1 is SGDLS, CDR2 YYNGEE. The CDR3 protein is CASSRGLAGEQEEFF. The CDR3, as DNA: TGTGCCAGCAGCCGAGGACTAGCGGGGGAGCAAGAGGAGTTCTTC.

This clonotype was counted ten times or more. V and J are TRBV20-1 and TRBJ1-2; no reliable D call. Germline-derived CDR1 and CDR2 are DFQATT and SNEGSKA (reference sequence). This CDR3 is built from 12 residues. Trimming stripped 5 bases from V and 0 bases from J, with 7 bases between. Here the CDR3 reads CSAFLPNYGYTF. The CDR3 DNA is TGCAGTGCTTTTCTACCTAACTATGGCTACACCTTC.

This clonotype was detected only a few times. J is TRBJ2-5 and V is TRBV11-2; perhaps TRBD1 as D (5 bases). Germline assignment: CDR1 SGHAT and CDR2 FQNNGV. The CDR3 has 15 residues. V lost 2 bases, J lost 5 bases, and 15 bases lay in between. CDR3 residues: CASSLWLLGVETQYF. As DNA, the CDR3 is TGTGCCAGCAGCTTATGGCTCTTAGGGGTGGAGACCCAGTACTTC.

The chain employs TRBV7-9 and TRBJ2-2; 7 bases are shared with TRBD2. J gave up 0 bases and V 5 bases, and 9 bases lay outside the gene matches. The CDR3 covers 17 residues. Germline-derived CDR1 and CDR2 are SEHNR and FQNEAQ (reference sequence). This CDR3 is CASSPTLGLPNTGELFF. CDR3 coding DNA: TGTGCCAGCAGCCCCACTCTGGGACTACCGAACACCGGGGAGCTGTTTTTT.

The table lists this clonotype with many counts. CDR3 amino acids: CASSHKYGGGEQFF. The CDR3 DNA reads as TGTGCCAGCAGTCATAAATATGGGGGAGGGGAGCAGTTCTTC. This chain links TRBV6-5 with TRBJ2-1; 7 bases fit TRBD2. CDR1 is MNHEY and CDR2 is SVGAGI in the germline V gene. The junction had 11 bases not matched to a gene; V was cut back by 5 bases and J by 10 bases. CDR3 length: 14 amino acids.

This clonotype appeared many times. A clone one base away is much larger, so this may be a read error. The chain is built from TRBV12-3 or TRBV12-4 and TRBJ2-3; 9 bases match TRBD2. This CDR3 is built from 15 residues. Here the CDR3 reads CASSLSGGSTDAQYF. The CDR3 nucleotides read TGTGCCAGCAGTTTAAGCGGGGGGAGCACAGATGCGCAGTATTTT.

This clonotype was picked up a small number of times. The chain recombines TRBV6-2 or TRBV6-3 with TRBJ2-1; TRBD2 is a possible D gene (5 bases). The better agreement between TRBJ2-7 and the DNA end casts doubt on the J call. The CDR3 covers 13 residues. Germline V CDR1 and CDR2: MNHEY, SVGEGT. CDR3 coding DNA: TGTGCCATACGGGGAAGCTCCTACAATGAGCAGTACTTC. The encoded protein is CAIRGSSYNEQYF.

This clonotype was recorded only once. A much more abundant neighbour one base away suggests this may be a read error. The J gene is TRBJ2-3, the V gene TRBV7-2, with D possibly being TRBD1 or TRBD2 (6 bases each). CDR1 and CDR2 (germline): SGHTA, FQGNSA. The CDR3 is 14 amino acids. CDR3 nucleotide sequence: TGTGCCAGCAGGCTTATCGGGGGCACAGATACGCGGTATTTT. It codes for CASRLIGGTDTRYF. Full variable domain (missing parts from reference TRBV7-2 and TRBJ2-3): GAGVSQSPSNKVTEKGKDVELRCDPISGHTALYWYRQSLGQGLEFLIYFQGNSAPDKSGLPSDRFSAERTGGSVSTLTIQRTQQEDSAVYLCASRLIGGTDTRYFGPGTRLTVL.

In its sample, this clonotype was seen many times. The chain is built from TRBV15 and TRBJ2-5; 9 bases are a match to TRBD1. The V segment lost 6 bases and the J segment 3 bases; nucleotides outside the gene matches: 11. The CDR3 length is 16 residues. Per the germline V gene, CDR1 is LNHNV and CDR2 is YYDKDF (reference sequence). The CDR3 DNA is TGTGCCACCAGTAACCCTGACCGGGACAGGGAAGAGACCCAGTACTTC. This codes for CATSNPDRDREETQYF.

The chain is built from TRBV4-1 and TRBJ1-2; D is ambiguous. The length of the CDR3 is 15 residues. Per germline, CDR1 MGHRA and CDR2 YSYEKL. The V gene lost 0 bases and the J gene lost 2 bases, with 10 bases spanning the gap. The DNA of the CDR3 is TGCGCCAGCAGCCAAGATGAGAACAGAAACTATGGCTACACCTTC. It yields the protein CASSQDENRNYGYTF.

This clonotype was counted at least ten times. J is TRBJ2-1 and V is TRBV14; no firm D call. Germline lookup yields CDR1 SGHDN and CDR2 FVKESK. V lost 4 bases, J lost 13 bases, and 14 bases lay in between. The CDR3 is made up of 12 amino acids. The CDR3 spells CASSPSGPTQFF. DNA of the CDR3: TGTGCCAGCAGCCCCTCGGGCCCGACTCAGTTCTTC.

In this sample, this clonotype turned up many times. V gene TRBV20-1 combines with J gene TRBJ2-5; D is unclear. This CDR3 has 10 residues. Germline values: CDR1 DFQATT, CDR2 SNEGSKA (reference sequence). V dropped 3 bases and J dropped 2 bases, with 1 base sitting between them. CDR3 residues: CSARQETQYF. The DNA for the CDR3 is TGCAGTGCTAGGCAAGAGACCCAGTACTTC.

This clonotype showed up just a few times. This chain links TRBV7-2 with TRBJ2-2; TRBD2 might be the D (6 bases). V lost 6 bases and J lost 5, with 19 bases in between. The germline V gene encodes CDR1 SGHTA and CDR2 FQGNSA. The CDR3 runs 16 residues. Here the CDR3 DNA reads TGTGCCAGCAGGCGGGGCGGTGTCTTGCCGACCGGGGAGCTGTTTTTT. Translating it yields CASRRGGVLPTGELFF.

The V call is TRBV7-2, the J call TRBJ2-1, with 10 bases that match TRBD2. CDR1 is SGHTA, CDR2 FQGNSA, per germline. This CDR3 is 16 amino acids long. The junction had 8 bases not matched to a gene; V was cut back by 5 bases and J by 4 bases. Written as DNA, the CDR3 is TGTGCCAGCAGCCAGACCGGGACTAGCGCGTACAATGAGCAGTTCTTC. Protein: CASSQTGTSAYNEQFF.

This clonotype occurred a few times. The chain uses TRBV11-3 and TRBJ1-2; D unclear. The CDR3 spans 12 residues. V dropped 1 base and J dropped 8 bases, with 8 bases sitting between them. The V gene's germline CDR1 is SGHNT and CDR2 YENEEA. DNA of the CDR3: TGTGCCAGCAGCTTAGTAAAAGGAGGCTACACCTTC. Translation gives CASSLVKGGYTF.

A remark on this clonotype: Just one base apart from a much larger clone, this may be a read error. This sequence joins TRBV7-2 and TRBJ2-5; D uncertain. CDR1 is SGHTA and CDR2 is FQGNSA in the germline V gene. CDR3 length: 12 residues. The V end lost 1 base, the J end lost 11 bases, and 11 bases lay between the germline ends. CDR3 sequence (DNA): TGTGCCAGCAGCTTAGAAGTTCTCGCGCAGTACTTC. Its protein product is CASSLEVLAQYF.

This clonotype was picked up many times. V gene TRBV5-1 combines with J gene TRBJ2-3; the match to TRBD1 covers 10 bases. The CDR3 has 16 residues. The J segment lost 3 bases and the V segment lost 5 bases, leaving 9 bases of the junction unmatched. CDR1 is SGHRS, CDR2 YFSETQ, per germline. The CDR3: CASRRTGTGATDTQYF. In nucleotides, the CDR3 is TGCGCCAGCAGAAGAACCGGGACAGGGGCGACAGATACGCAGTATTTT.

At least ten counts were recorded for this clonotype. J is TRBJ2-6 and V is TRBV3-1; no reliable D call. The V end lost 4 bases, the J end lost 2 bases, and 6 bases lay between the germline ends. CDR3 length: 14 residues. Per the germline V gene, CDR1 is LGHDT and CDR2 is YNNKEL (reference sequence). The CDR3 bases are TGTGCCAGCAGCCCGGCAGCTGGGGCCAACGTCCTGACTTTC. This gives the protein CASSPAAGANVLTF.

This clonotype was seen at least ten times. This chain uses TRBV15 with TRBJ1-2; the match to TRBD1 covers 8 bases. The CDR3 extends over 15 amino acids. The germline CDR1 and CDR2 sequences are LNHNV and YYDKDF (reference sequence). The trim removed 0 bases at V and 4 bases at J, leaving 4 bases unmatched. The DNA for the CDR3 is TGTGCCACCAGCAGAGATAGGACAGGGCCCTATGGCTACACCTTC. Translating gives CATSRDRTGPYGYTF.

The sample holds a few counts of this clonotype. The CDR3 nucleotides are TGCGCCAGCAGCTTGGAAGCGGCAGTTGGCTACAATGAGCAGTTCTTC. It translates to CASSLEAAVGYNEQFF. V gene TRBV5-1 combines with J gene TRBJ2-1; possible D gene TRBD2, 5 bases. Trimming cost V 0 bases and J 3 bases, with 13 bases left between them. Germline V gives CDR1 SGHRS, CDR2 YFSETQ. The CDR3 consists of 16 residues.